These 2 T cell receptor beta chains originate from one sample sequenced in a study of blood T cells in healthy people across ages. Alongside a J-beta primer mix, a sample-barcoded 5' primer served in a second PCR lasting 7 to 11 cycles. One entry per CDR3 protein, called by TCRdb with MiXCR from the 5' RACE reads. The sample lists 650,000 to 1,000,000 distinct CDR3 sequences; about 37% were seen once. Source material: blood. All receptors derive from a man between 18 and 29 years old in good health.

This clonotype was counted a few times. The V gene is TRBV20-1, the J gene TRBJ2-5, with 7 bases identical to TRBD2. The CDR3 is made up of 15 amino acids. Unmatched junction bases numbered 6, after V lost 0 bases and J lost 2 bases. Looked up from germline, CDR1 is DFQATT and CDR2 is SNEGSKA (reference sequence). CDR3 in DNA: TGCAGTGCTAGAGATCCCGCTAGCGGACAAGAGACCCAGTACTTC. Residues: CSARDPASGQETQYF.

This clonotype came up once. The chain links TRBV7-8 to TRBJ2-3; the match to TRBD2 covers 10 bases. The germline gives CDR1 SGHVS, CDR2 FQNEAQ. V was clipped by 3 bases and J by 0 bases; unmatched bases: 6. The CDR3 runs 17 residues. CDR3 coding DNA: TGTGCCAGCAGCTTCCGGACTAGCGGAAAAAGCACAGATACGCAGTATTTT. Protein: CASSFRTSGKSTDTQYF.